This entry lists 20 T cell receptor beta chains sequenced from one sample in a study of blood T cell repertoires in COVID-19. This table comes from immunoSEQ multiplex PCR, and its TCRdb copy is limited to in-frame clones, with some not included. The repertoire has under 200,000 clones, roughly 80% of them found once; the top ten carry about 5.8%. The sequenced sample consisted of PBMCs or T cells enriched from blood (not recorded which). The origin of the receptors is a woman aged 40-49 years with acute COVID-19.

The chain employs TRBV11-3 and TRBJ1-1; the match to TRBD1 covers 7 bases. The ends lost 5 bases at V and 6 bases at J; junction bases unmatched: 12. The CDR3 has 15 amino acids. The germline gives CDR1 SGHNT, CDR2 YENEEA. The CDR3 spells CASSMYRGERPEAFF. The CDR3 DNA reads as TGTGCCAGCAGCATGTACAGGGGTGAACGTCCTGAAGCTTTCTTT. The full variable domain, completed using reference TRBV11-3 and TRBJ1-1, is EAGVVQSPRYKIIEKKQPVAFWCNPISGHNTLYWYLQNLGQGPELLIRYENEEAVDDSQLPKDRFSAERLKGVDSTLKIQPAELGDSAVYLCASSMYRGERPEAFFGQGTRLTVV.

Here the CDR3 reads CASSSRGAGGEKLFF. The CDR3 coding sequence is TGTGCCAGCAGTTCACGCGGGGCAGGGGGTGAAAAACTGTTTTTT. The chain has TRBV6-5 and TRBJ1-4; TRBD1 matches 7 bases. The CDR3 covers 15 residues. V dropped 4 bases and J dropped 7; count of bases not matched to a gene: 9. Germline assignment: CDR1 MNHEY and CDR2 SVGAGI.

This chain links TRBV7-2 with TRBJ2-2; 12 positions match TRBD2. V was pared by 2 bases and J by 4 bases, with 5 bases of the junction left unmatched. In germline, CDR1 is SGHTA, CDR2 FQGNSA. The CDR3 totals 17 residues. CDR3 DNA sequence: TGTGCCAGCAGCTTACTAGCGGGAGGGAGGGTCACCGGGGAGCTGTTTTTT. Translated, it gives CASSLLAGGRVTGELFF.

CDR3 sequence (DNA): TGTGCCAGCAGCCAATACACAGGGGGCGCCTATGGCTACACCTTC. Translating it yields CASSQYTGGAYGYTF. The rearrangement links TRBV7-2 to TRBJ1-2; the match to TRBD1 covers 9 bases. J gave up 4 bases and V 5 bases, and 8 bases lay outside the gene matches. The length of the CDR3 is 15 residues. CDR1 SGHTA and CDR2 FQGNSA come from the germline V gene.

The chain uses TRBV7-2 and TRBJ2-6, with D possibly TRBD1 on 6 matching bases. V dropped 4 bases and J dropped 4 bases, with 14 bases sitting between them. The CDR3 extends over 16 amino acids. Germline assignment: CDR1 SGHTA and CDR2 FQGNSA. The CDR3 DNA follows: TGTGCCAGCAGCTCTAGGACAGTTTCCGGGGCCAACGTCCTGACTTTC. Translated: CASSSRTVSGANVLTF.

This clone was counted a single time. This chain connects TRBV5-1 to TRBJ1-4; TRBD1 agrees at 7 bases. CDR1 is SGHRS, CDR2 YFSETQ, per germline. The CDR3 has 16 residues. J lost 0 bases, V lost 3 bases, and 5 bases had no gene match. The CDR3: CASSSTGTATNEKLFF. In nucleotides, the CDR3 is TGCGCCAGCAGCTCAACCGGGACAGCAACTAATGAAAAACTGTTTTTT. The variable domain in full, completed from reference TRBV5-1 and TRBJ1-4, reads KAGVTQTPRYLIKTRGQQVTLSCSPISGHRSVSWYQQTPGQGLQFLFEYFSETQRNKGNFPGRFSGRQFSNSRSEMNVSTLELGDSALYLCASSSTGTATNEKLFFGSGTQLSVL.

The chain employs TRBV7-6 and TRBJ1-2; no firm D call. The CDR3 spans 13 residues. Trimming stripped 7 bases from V and 3 bases from J, with 12 bases between. Per germline, CDR1 SGHVS and CDR2 FNYEAQ. The CDR3 loop is CASTLSHYYGYTF. The CDR3 DNA sequence: TGTGCCAGCACCCTATCTCACTACTATGGCTACACCTTC.

V and J are TRBV30 and TRBJ1-3, with 12 bases aligning to TRBD1. The germline V gene encodes CDR1 GTSNPN and CDR2 SVGIG (reference sequence). V shed 8 bases and J 0 bases; nucleotides not matched to a gene: 5. This CDR3 has 15 amino acids. DNA of the CDR3: TGTGCCGGGACAGGGGGCTCCTACTCTGGAAACACCATATATTTT. Translated, it gives CAGTGGSYSGNTIYF.

This rearrangement joins TRBV3-1 (or the pseudogene TRBV3-2) to TRBJ1-1; D unclear. Germline loops: CDR1 LGHDT, CDR2 YNNKEL (reference sequence). The germline V and J ends were trimmed by 6 bases and 5 bases, with 16 bases remaining between them. The CDR3 contains 14 residues. The CDR3 sequence is CASSSDMARTEAFF. The CDR3 DNA reads TGTGCCAGCAGTTCAGACATGGCTCGGACTGAAGCTTTCTTT.

V gene TRBV3-1 (or the pseudogene TRBV3-2) combines with J gene TRBJ2-6; the match to TRBD1 covers 8 bases. CDR1 and CDR2 from the germline V gene are LGHDT and YNNKEL (reference sequence). The CDR3 sequence is 17 residues long. V lost 4 bases and J lost 0; bases outside the gene matches: 5. CDR3 sequence: CASSPRQGPSGANVLTF. The CDR3 DNA sequence: TGTGCCAGCAGCCCGCGACAGGGGCCCTCTGGGGCCAACGTCCTGACTTTC.

Note on this clone: Its ends do not fully match the called genes, so a read error is possible. This sequence joins TRBV27 and TRBJ2-1; tentative D call: TRBD2 (6 bases). Germline V gene sequence: CDR1 MNHEY, CDR2 SMNVEV (reference sequence). The CDR3 extends over 12 amino acids. CDR3 DNA: TGTGCCAGCAGTTTTCGTACGGGGGACCAGATCTTC. Its protein is CASSFRTGDQIF.

V usage is TRBV2 and J usage is TRBJ1-2, with D possibly being TRBD1 (6 bases). Germline V CDR1 and CDR2: SNHLY, FYNNEI. The CDR3 extends over 14 amino acids. V was clipped by 6 bases and J by 4 bases, with 15 bases between them. CDR3 DNA sequence: TGTGCCAGCAGAAGGACAGATCTTACCTATGGCTACACCTTC. Amino acids: CASRRTDLTYGYTF.

This clone has just one count. The gene calls are TRBV2 and TRBJ2-7; 10 bases match TRBD2. V gave up 5 bases and J gave up 0 bases; unmatched junction bases: 7. The CDR3 has 16 residues. The germline V gene encodes CDR1 SNHLY and CDR2 FYNNEI. CDR3 nucleotide sequence: TGTGCCAGCAGTCGGCTAGCGGGAGTCAGCTCCTACGAGCAGTACTTC. Translated: CASSRLAGVSSYEQYF. Variable domain in full (rest from reference TRBV2 and TRBJ2-7): EPEVTQTPSHQVTQMGQEVILRCVPISNHLYFYWYRQILGQKVEFLVSFYNNEISEKSEIFDDQFSVERPDGSNFTLKIRSTKLEDSAMYFCASSRLAGVSSYEQYFGPGTRLTVT.

The CDR3 sequence is CASSPWWAGVNTGELFF. The CDR3 DNA follows: TGTGCCAGCAGCCCGTGGTGGGCAGGGGTTAACACCGGGGAGCTGTTTTTT. V is TRBV13 and J is TRBJ2-2, with D possibly TRBD1 on 6 matching bases. V was pared by 5 bases and J by 2 bases, with 18 bases between. CDR3 length: 17 amino acids. From germline, CDR1 is PRHDT and CDR2 FYEKMQ (reference sequence).

This chain uses TRBV24-1 with TRBJ1-2, with D uncertain. Germline values: CDR1 KGHDR, CDR2 SFDVKD. The CDR3 is 12 amino acids. Trimming removed 2 bases at V and 8 bases at J, with 8 bases between. The CDR3 bases are TGTGCCACCAGTGATTCAGGTACCGGCTACACCTTC. Amino acids: CATSDSGTGYTF.

This sequence joins TRBV2 and TRBJ2-3; 8 nucleotides agree with TRBD2. Germline V gene lookup returns CDR1 SNHLY and CDR2 FYNNEI. The ends lost 7 bases at V and 0 bases at J; junction bases unmatched: 6. The CDR3 is 15 residues long. CDR3: CASTPLAASTDTQYF. CDR3 sequence (DNA): TGTGCCAGCACCCCACTAGCGGCGAGCACAGATACGCAGTATTTT.

Worth noting for this clone: With a much larger clone just one base away, this may be a read error. The V call is TRBV19, the J call TRBJ1-2; D not resolved. V lost 3 bases to trimming and J lost 6 bases, with 5 bases between them. Germline V gives CDR1 LNHDA, CDR2 SQIVND (reference sequence). The CDR3 length is 11 residues. The CDR3 bases are TGTGCCAGTAGTATGAGAGATGGCTACACCTTC. This sequence encodes CASSMRDGYTF.

The V gene is TRBV6-2 or TRBV6-3, the J gene TRBJ2-7; 7 nucleotides line up with TRBD2. There are 14 residues in the CDR3. The germline V gene encodes CDR1 MNHEY and CDR2 SVGEGT. V dropped 5 bases and J dropped 0; count of bases not matched to a gene: 4. Here the CDR3 DNA reads TGTGCCAGCAGTAGCGGGGAAAGCTCCTACGAGCAGTACGTC. Amino acid sequence: CASSSGESSYEQYV.

The DNA for the CDR3 is TGTGCCAGCAGTTATTCACAGGGGCTCCTCCAAGCTTTCTTT. It is translated as CASSYSQGLLQAFF. This rearrangement joins TRBV6-5 to TRBJ1-1; 7 nucleotides agree with TRBD1. The germline V gene has CDR1 MNHEY and CDR2 SVGAGI. Trimming removed 3 bases from V and 9 bases from J; junction bases left unmatched: 10. The CDR3 length is 14 residues.

This clone was observed a single time. The V and J genes are TRBV9 and TRBJ2-1; 7 bases fit TRBD1. The CDR3 contains 14 residues. From germline, CDR1 is SGDLS and CDR2 YYNGEE. Germline trimming cut 0 bases from V and 8 bases from J; bases unmatched to any gene: 5. The CDR3 is CASSVGGGTDEQFF. The CDR3 DNA reads TGTGCCAGCAGCGTAGGAGGGGGCACGGATGAGCAGTTCTTC.